Below, 17 T cell receptor beta chains from the same sample are listed, as sequenced in a study of T cell changes during pregnancy in multiple sclerosis. Some clones are missing from TCRdb's copy, which holds only in-frame ones; the method was immunoSEQ multiplex PCR. This table holds about 100,000 clones, 85% to 95% found once. The material was peripheral blood, obtained in the third trimester of pregnancy. The receptors stem from a female donor in good health, enrolled as a control in a pregnancy study.

The V and J genes are TRBV7-9 and TRBJ2-7; 8 bases line up with TRBD1. Trimming took 5 bases from V and 5 from J; bases not matched to a gene: 8. CDR3 length equals 14 residues. Per germline, CDR1 SEHNR and CDR2 FQNEAQ (reference sequence). Written as DNA, the CDR3 is TGTGCCAGCAGCCCAGAGGACAGGGACCACGAGCAGTACTTC. Amino acids: CASSPEDRDHEQYF.

J is TRBJ2-7 and V is TRBV7-2; 8 nucleotides align to TRBD1. The germline gives CDR1 SGHTA, CDR2 FQGNSA. The trim removed 5 bases at V and 4 bases at J, leaving 7 bases unmatched. CDR3 length: 14 residues. The CDR3 protein is CASSGGQDRYEQYF. CDR3 in DNA: TGTGCCAGCAGCGGGGGACAGGATCGATACGAGCAGTACTTC.

This clone was counted between two and nine times. V is TRBV2 and J is TRBJ1-1, with 8 bases aligning to TRBD1. V lost 8 bases and J lost 6; bases outside the gene matches: 14. Germline values: CDR1 SNHLY, CDR2 FYNNEI. The CDR3 loop spans 15 amino acids. The CDR3 loop is CASRRAGRGLPEAFF. The DNA of the CDR3 is TGTGCCAGCCGTCGGGCGGGCAGGGGGCTCCCTGAAGCTTTCTTT.

This chain links TRBV5-6 with TRBJ1-3, with a weak D call TRBD1 (6 bases). Trimming pared 4 bases from V and 2 bases from J, leaving 13 bases between. The germline V gene has CDR1 SGHDT and CDR2 YYEEEE. The CDR3 consists of 15 residues. The CDR3 coding sequence is TGTGCCAGCAGCCCTGGGGACACCACTGGAAACACCATATATTTT. Its protein product is CASSPGDTTGNTIYF.

This chain connects TRBV27 to TRBJ2-2; TRBD1 aligns across 10 bases. The CDR3 covers 14 residues. The trim removed 6 bases at V and 6 bases at J, leaving 4 bases unmatched. Germline assignment: CDR1 MNHEY and CDR2 SMNVEV (reference sequence). The CDR3 here is CASRKGQGPGELFF. The DNA for the CDR3 is TGTGCCAGCAGAAAGGGACAGGGGCCCGGGGAGCTGTTTTTT.

The chain joins TRBV19 to TRBJ1-2, with D possibly TRBD1 on 6 matching bases. CDR1 is LNHDA, CDR2 SQIVND, per germline (reference sequence). The ends were cut back, 8 bases at V and 4 bases at J, with 11 bases in the middle. The CDR3 loop spans 12 amino acids. In nucleotides, the CDR3 is TGTGCCAGTTCACAGGGCCCCTATGGCTACACCTTC. Encoded protein: CASSQGPYGYTF. The complete variable domain, with remaining parts taken from reference TRBV19 and TRBJ1-2, reads DGGITQSPKYLFRKEGQNVTLSCEQNLNHDAMYWYRQDPGQGLRLIYYSQIVNDFQKGDIAEGYSVSREKKESFPLTVTSAQKNPTAFYLCASSQGPYGYTFGSGTRLTVV.

The V call is TRBV9, the J call TRBJ2-1, with D possibly matching TRBD2 (7 bases). V was trimmed by 0 bases and J by 0 bases, leaving 16 bases between them. CDR1 and CDR2 from the germline V gene are SGDLS and YYNGEE. The CDR3 has 18 residues. This CDR3 reads CASSVAGGPISSYNEQFF. CDR3 DNA sequence: TGTGCCAGCAGCGTAGCGGGGGGCCCTATCAGCTCCTACAATGAGCAGTTCTTC.

The J gene is TRBJ2-5, the V gene TRBV4-3, with TRBD2 matching 9 bases. The CDR3 loop spans 17 amino acids. The V gene's germline CDR1 is LGHNA and CDR2 YSLEER. The V and J ends lost 1 base and 5 bases, in that order; junction bases with no gene match: 11. The CDR3 loop reads CASSQGPGGGAGETQYF. The CDR3 coding sequence is TGCGCCAGCAGCCAAGGACCGGGCGGGGGGGCCGGGGAGACCCAGTACTTC.

The genes are TRBV11-2 and TRBJ1-5; D uncertain. The CDR3 has 13 amino acids. Germline CDR1 and CDR2: SGHAT and FQNNGV. Trimming pared 3 bases from V and 5 bases from J, leaving 8 bases between. CDR3 nucleotide sequence: TGTGCCAGCAGCTTTGGGGAGTATCAGCCCCAGCATTTT. Its translation: CASSFGEYQPQHF.

The rearrangement links TRBV6-5 to TRBJ2-7; 8 nucleotides match TRBD1. After removal of 6 bases from V and 6 bases from J, the junction contained 1 base not matched to a gene. This CDR3 is built from 11 residues. Germline V gene data show CDR1 as MNHEY and CDR2 as SVGAGI. CDR3 DNA: TGTGCCAGCAGAACAGGGGGCGAGCAGTACTTC. Its translation is CASRTGGEQYF.

The CDR3 coding sequence is TGTGCCAGCAGCTGGGGACAGGGAAGTTACGAGCAGTACTTC. It specifies CASSWGQGSYEQYF. V is TRBV7-8 and J is TRBJ2-7, with 9 bases identical to TRBD1. The V gene end was trimmed by 4 bases and the J gene end by 4 bases; junction bases not matched to a gene: 5. Germline V lookup: CDR1 SGHVS, CDR2 FQNEAQ. The CDR3 sequence is 14 residues long.

The chain combines TRBV4-2 with TRBJ1-5, with a tentative D call TRBD1 (5 bases). CDR3 length: 15 residues. Trimming cost V 3 bases and J 3 bases, with 12 bases left between them. Germline V lookup: CDR1 LGHNA, CDR2 YNFKEQ. The DNA of the CDR3 is TGTGCCAGCAGCCAGGGGCCGGAACCCAATCAGCCCCAGCATTTT. Amino acid sequence: CASSQGPEPNQPQHF.

The chain is built from TRBV5-1 and TRBJ1-3; possible D gene TRBD1, 5 bases. V lost 4 bases to trimming and J lost 0 bases, with 11 bases between them. Looked up from germline, CDR1 is SGHRS and CDR2 is YFSETQ. The CDR3 runs 15 residues. This CDR3 is CASSGGSNSGNTIYF. CDR3 coding DNA: TGCGCCAGCAGCGGGGGGTCCAACTCTGGAAACACCATATATTTT.

This clone was detected only once. The chain is built from TRBV15 and TRBJ1-1; possible D gene TRBD1, 5 bases. The V and J ends lost 0 bases and 4 bases respectively, with 9 bases between them. The CDR3 sequence is 14 residues long. From germline, CDR1 is LNHNV and CDR2 YYDKDF (reference sequence). The CDR3 coding sequence is TGTGCCACCAGCAGAGATAGGGGCGGCACTGAAGCTTTCTTT. Residues: CATSRDRGGTEAFF.

This clone was counted once. The chain combines TRBV5-5 with TRBJ1-2, with 8 positions matching TRBD1. The CDR3 runs 14 residues. The V segment lost 3 bases and the J segment 4 bases; nucleotides outside the gene matches: 5. CDR1 is SGHKS, CDR2 YYEKEE, per germline (reference sequence). The CDR3 protein is CASSWGTGLYGYTF. CDR3 nucleotides: TGTGCCAGCAGCTGGGGGACAGGACTCTATGGCTACACCTTC.

The chain uses TRBV5-1 and TRBJ2-5; TRBD2 matches at 7 bases. Per germline, CDR1 SGHRS and CDR2 YFSETQ. CDR3 length: 15 residues. The V gene end was trimmed by 7 bases and the J gene end by 3 bases; junction bases not matched to a gene: 12. CDR3 coding DNA: TGCGCCAGCCCCGGCGGGGGAGTCGAGGAAGAGACCCAGTACTTC. This codes for CASPGGGVEEETQYF. Combining the CDR3 with reference TRBV5-1 and TRBJ2-5 gives the whole variable domain KAGVTQTPRYLIKTRGQQVTLSCSPISGHRSVSWYQQTPGQGLQFLFEYFSETQRNKGNFPGRFSGRQFSNSRSEMNVSTLELGDSALYLCASPGGGVEEETQYFGPGTRLLVL.

J is TRBJ1-6 and V is TRBV5-5; TRBD1 matches at 7 bases. V was pared by 4 bases and J by 7 bases, with 5 bases of the junction left unmatched. The CDR3 is 14 residues long. CDR1 and CDR2 (germline): SGHKS, YYEKEE (reference sequence). In nucleotides, the CDR3 is TGTGCCAGCAGCCGCGGGACAGACAATTCACCCCTCCACTTT. Protein sequence: CASSRGTDNSPLHF.